The 25 T cell receptor beta chains below all came from one sample that was sequenced in a study of blood T cell repertoires in COVID-19. Some clones are missing from TCRdb's copy, which holds only in-frame ones; the method was immunoSEQ multiplex PCR. The sample shows about 120,000 clones, 79% of them seen only once. Sequencing input: peripheral blood. The receptors derive from a woman of 80 years or more with acute or convalescent COVID-19.

V and J are TRBV28 and TRBJ1-5; D might be TRBD1 (5 bases). This CDR3 has 13 residues. With 6 bases removed from V and 8 bases from J, the gap between germline ends came to 14 bases. Germline V CDR1 and CDR2: MDHEN, SYDVKM. CDR3 nucleotide sequence: TGTGCCAGCAGACCAGGGAGGATGGAGCCCCAGCATTTT. It translates to CASRPGRMEPQHF.

In its sample, this clone was seen once. The J gene is TRBJ2-7, the V gene TRBV2; 7 nucleotides agree with TRBD1. CDR3 size: 14 residues. Germline values: CDR1 SNHLY, CDR2 FYNNEI. V shed 7 bases, J shed 3 bases, and the junction held 9 bases outside the gene matches. CDR3 amino acids: CASTRDSHFYEQYF. The CDR3 DNA sequence: TGTGCCAGCACCCGGGACAGCCACTTCTACGAGCAGTACTTC.

The chain joins TRBV5-4 to TRBJ1-1, with 11 nucleotides matching TRBD1. The CDR3 runs to 16 residues. V gave up 3 bases and J gave up 4 bases; unmatched junction bases: 8. Germline V gives CDR1 SGHNT, CDR2 YYREEE (reference sequence). The CDR3 DNA reads TGTGCCAGCAGCTCTGGGACAGGGGGGAAAGGCACTGAAGCTTTCTTT. This gives the protein CASSSGTGGKGTEAFF.

The CDR3 spells CASGSPAGETQYF. The CDR3 nucleotides are TGTGCTAGTGGTTCCCCGGCGGGAGAGACCCAGTACTTC. The rearrangement uses TRBV12-5 and TRBJ2-5, with D perhaps matching TRBD2 (5 bases). CDR3 size: 13 residues. V shed 4 bases and J shed 4 bases, with 10 bases lying between them. CDR1 and CDR2 from the germline V gene are LGHNT and FRNRAP.

A few counts support this clone. J is TRBJ1-4 and V is TRBV4-1, with D hard to call. V gave up 1 base and J gave up 2 bases, with 11 bases separating them. Germline V gene lookup returns CDR1 MGHRA and CDR2 YSYEKL. This CDR3 has 16 residues. CDR3 DNA: TGCGCCAGCAGCCAAGTTCCGGGGATCACTAATGAAAAACTGTTTTTT. It yields the protein CASSQVPGITNEKLFF.

The chain is built from TRBV6-1 and TRBJ1-5; D possibly corresponds to TRBD1 (6 bases). V was cut by 3 bases and J by 6 bases, with 12 bases left in between. Germline CDR1 reads MNHNS; CDR2 reads SASEGT. This CDR3 has 14 amino acids. CDR3 coding DNA: TGTGCCAGCAGTGACGGCAGGGGCGGTCAGCCCCAGCATTTT. It translates to CASSDGRGGQPQHF.

CDR3 bases: TGCGCCAGCAGCCAAGAGATGGTCCGGACTGGCGAGCAGTACTTC. Translating gives CASSQEMVRTGEQYF. The chain combines TRBV4-1 with TRBJ2-7; the D gene is possibly TRBD2 (5 bases). V was clipped by 0 bases and J by 6 bases, with 15 bases between them. The CDR3 spans 15 residues. Germline values: CDR1 MGHRA, CDR2 YSYEKL.

Only a few counts were recorded for this clone. This chain links TRBV19 with TRBJ2-1; D is undetermined. The CDR3 contains 14 residues. V lost 1 base and J 9 bases, leaving 13 bases between the germline ends. Germline CDR1 and CDR2: LNHDA and SQIVND (reference sequence). The CDR3 sequence: CASSIGPSSSEQFF. The CDR3, as DNA: TGTGCCAGTAGTATAGGGCCTAGTAGCAGTGAGCAGTTCTTC.

The J gene is TRBJ1-1, the V gene TRBV19; D may be TRBD1 (6 bases). V shed 1 base and J shed 7 bases, with 13 bases lying between them. Germline lookup yields CDR1 LNHDA and CDR2 SQIVND (reference sequence). The CDR3 consists of 14 residues. This CDR3 reads CASSIGLGANEAFF. The CDR3 DNA follows: TGTGCCAGTAGTATAGGGTTGGGGGCGAATGAAGCTTTCTTT.

The V call is TRBV7-9, the J call TRBJ1-4; D unclear. CDR3 length: 13 amino acids. Trimming stripped 3 bases from V and 8 bases from J, with 10 bases between. Germline CDR1 SEHNR, CDR2 FQNEAQ (reference sequence). The CDR3 sequence: CASSFAVLEKLFF. DNA for the CDR3: TGTGCCAGCAGCTTTGCGGTACTAGAAAAACTGTTTTTT.

The J gene is TRBJ2-5, the V gene TRBV29-1; 11 bases are a match to TRBD2. CDR1 SQVTM and CDR2 ANQGSEA come from the germline V gene. The CDR3 extends over 17 amino acids. V dropped 3 bases and J dropped 2; count of bases not matched to a gene: 11. CDR3 in DNA: TGCAGCGTTGACCAGCTGGGGACTAGCGGATCGCAAGAGACCCAGTACTTC. This sequence encodes CSVDQLGTSGSQETQYF. Supplemented by reference TRBV29-1 and TRBJ2-5, the full variable domain reads SAVISQKPSRDICQRGTSLTIQCQVDSQVTMMFWYRQQPGQSLTLIATANQGSEATYESGFVIDKFPISRPNLTFSTLTVSNMSPEDSSIYLCSVDQLGTSGSQETQYFGPGTRLLVL.

The chain carries TRBV11-3 and TRBJ2-1; D not certain. The CDR3 is made up of 12 amino acids. Germline-derived CDR1 and CDR2 are SGHNT and YENEEA. Trimming took 5 bases from V and 7 from J, leaving 9 bases between them. The CDR3 region has the DNA TGTGCCAGCAGCCAAGAAGCGAATGAGCAGTTCTTC. It encodes CASSQEANEQFF.

The chain is built from TRBV6-5 and TRBJ1-1, with D hard to call. Per germline, CDR1 MNHEY and CDR2 SVGAGI. The CDR3 contains 13 residues. V was cut by 8 bases and J by 0 bases, with 10 bases left in between. CDR3 sequence reads: CASAWSVNTEAFF. The CDR3 coding sequence is TGTGCCAGCGCATGGTCGGTGAACACTGAAGCTTTCTTT.

The chain uses TRBV28 and TRBJ2-7, with D perhaps TRBD1 (5 bases). Germline V CDR1 and CDR2: MDHEN, SYDVKM. The CDR3 runs 12 residues. Between the trimmed V and J ends, which lost 7 bases and 3 bases, there was a span of 10 bases. CDR3 nucleotide sequence: TGTGCCAGCATCACCCAGGGCTACGAGCAGTACTTC. It encodes CASITQGYEQYF. The entire variable domain, with the rest obtained from reference TRBV28 and TRBJ2-7, is as follows: DVKVTQSSRYLVKRTGEKVFLECVQDMDHENMFWYRQDPGLGLRLIYFSYDVKMKEKGDIPEGYSVSREKKERFSLILESASTNQTSMYLCASITQGYEQYFGPGTRLTVT.

The chain carries TRBV20-1 and TRBJ2-7; D is unclear. Looked up from germline, CDR1 is DFQATT and CDR2 is SNEGSKA (reference sequence). Trimming cost V 6 bases and J 3 bases, with 9 bases left between them. The CDR3 length is 11 residues. CDR3 region: CSAADNYEQYF. In DNA, the CDR3 is TGCAGTGCCGCCGACAACTACGAGCAGTACTTC.

This chain joins TRBV29-1 and TRBJ2-5; D unclear. The CDR3 is 11 amino acids. Germline V gene data show CDR1 as SQVTM and CDR2 as ANQGSEA. Trimming cost V 7 bases and J 5 bases, with 11 bases left between them. CDR3 amino acids: CSATLWETQYF. The CDR3, as DNA: TGCAGCGCGACTCTCTGGGAGACCCAGTACTTC. Variable domain in full (rest from reference TRBV29-1 and TRBJ2-5): SAVISQKPSRDICQRGTSLTIQCQVDSQVTMMFWYRQQPGQSLTLIATANQGSEATYESGFVIDKFPISRPNLTFSTLTVSNMSPEDSSIYLCSATLWETQYFGPGTRLLVL.

The chain joins TRBV9 to TRBJ2-5; possibly TRBD1 for D (6 bases). Germline values: CDR1 SGDLS, CDR2 YYNGEE. The CDR3 has 17 residues. V lost 0 bases and J lost 1, with 16 bases in between. This CDR3 reads CASSVGVGQTSQETQYF. The CDR3 DNA reads TGTGCCAGCAGCGTAGGGGTCGGACAGACAAGCCAAGAGACCCAGTACTTC.

This clone is a singleton in its sample. The V gene is TRBV4-3, the J gene TRBJ2-7, with 9 bases identical to TRBD1. The germline V gene encodes CDR1 LGHNA and CDR2 YSLEER. V was pared by 1 base and J by 7 bases, with 11 bases of the junction left unmatched. CDR3 length equals 16 residues. The CDR3, as DNA: TGCGCCAGCAGCCAAGTTGGGACAGGGAAACTGAAAGAGCAGTACTTC. Translation gives CASSQVGTGKLKEQYF.

This rearrangement joins TRBV28 to TRBJ1-5, with D possibly being TRBD1 (5 bases). This CDR3 spans 13 amino acids. Germline CDR1 reads MDHEN; CDR2 reads SYDVKM. V gave up 3 bases and J gave up 9 bases, with 12 bases separating them. Here the CDR3 reads CASSFTGSRPQHF. The DNA of the CDR3 is TGTGCCAGCAGTTTCACAGGTTCACGGCCCCAGCATTTT.

The chain recombines TRBV2 with TRBJ1-2, with a weak D call TRBD1 (5 bases). The V end was cut by 1 base, the J end by 8 bases, with 11 bases between. The CDR3 consists of 13 residues. Germline V gene data show CDR1 as SNHLY and CDR2 as FYNNEI. Here the CDR3 DNA reads TGTGCCAGCAGTGAAGGGGCCAGGGTCGGCTACACCTTC. Amino acid sequence: CASSEGARVGYTF. The full variable domain, in which reference TRBV2 and TRBJ1-2 provide the parts outside the CDR3, is EPEVTQTPSHQVTQMGQEVILRCVPISNHLYFYWYRQILGQKVEFLVSFYNNEISEKSEIFDDQFSVERPDGSNFTLKIRSTKLEDSAMYFCASSEGARVGYTFGSGTRLTVV.

The chain recombines TRBV27 with TRBJ1-1; maybe TRBD1 (5 bases). Per the germline V gene, CDR1 is MNHEY and CDR2 is SMNVEV (reference sequence). Trimming took 3 bases from V and 5 from J, leaving 16 bases between them. The CDR3 extends over 15 amino acids. The chain's CDR3 is CASSLGPQGGTEAFF. In nucleotides, the CDR3 is TGTGCCAGCAGTTTGGGACCTCAGGGAGGGACTGAAGCTTTCTTT.

This clone was counted a single time. The chain couples TRBV7-2 to TRBJ2-1; 8 bases align to TRBD1. Germline loops: CDR1 SGHTA, CDR2 FQGNSA. This CDR3 is built from 16 residues. The junction had 3 bases not matched to a gene; V was cut back by 1 base and J by 1 base. CDR3 coding DNA: TGTGCCAGCAGCTTAGAAGGACAGGGTTCCTACAATGAGCAGTTCTTC. Translated, it gives CASSLEGQGSYNEQFF.

This clone was counted once. This chain connects TRBV24-1 to TRBJ2-2, with 10 positions matching TRBD1. The V gene end was trimmed by 2 bases and the J gene end by 6 bases; junction bases not matched to a gene: 2. This CDR3 region has 15 residues. CDR1 and CDR2 (germline): KGHDR, SFDVKD. CDR3 bases: TGTGCCACCAGTGATTCCGGGACAGGGGCCGGGGAGCTGTTTTTT. Translated, it gives CATSDSGTGAGELFF.

This clone was detected only a few times. The CDR3 DNA reads TGTGCCAGCAGCCCGCGGACTAGCGGAGCCCTGAACGACGGGTATTTT. It encodes CASSPRTSGALNDGYF. The chain combines TRBV7-2 with TRBJ2-3; TRBD2 aligns across 10 bases. With V trimmed by 5 bases and J by 14 bases, 19 bases remained unmatched. The CDR3 runs 16 residues. Germline CDR1 is SGHTA and CDR2 is FQGNSA.

This rearrangement joins TRBV6-2 or TRBV6-3 to TRBJ2-7; TRBD2 is a possible D gene (5 bases). The CDR3 contains 16 residues. Deletions cut 4 bases from V and 4 bases from J, with 20 bases between. The germline gives CDR1 MNHEY, CDR2 SVGEGT. CDR3 sequence: CASSSPRVSLKYEQYF. CDR3 in DNA: TGTGCCAGCAGTTCCCCGCGGGTCTCCCTCAAATACGAGCAGTACTTC.